These 15 T cell receptor beta chains came from one sample sequenced in a study of blood T cell repertoires in COVID-19. Generated by immunoSEQ multiplex PCR, the TCRdb table keeps only in-frame clones and is missing some. The sample lists 200,000 to 250,000 clones; more than 85% were seen once. The sequenced material came from PBMCs or T cells enriched from blood (not recorded which). The origin of the receptors is a woman between 45 and 60 years old who had recovered from COVID-19.

The chain joins TRBV4-2 to TRBJ2-2, with 11 bases matching TRBD2. Germline loops: CDR1 LGHNA, CDR2 YNFKEQ. The ends lost 3 bases at V and 6 bases at J; junction bases unmatched: 9. The CDR3 has 17 amino acids. Here the CDR3 DNA reads TGTGCCAGCAGCCAGCAACTAGCGGGAGCAAGGGCCGGGGAGCTGTTTTTT. Translated, it gives CASSQQLAGARAGELFF.

This clone was seen only a few times. The chain is built from TRBV29-1 and TRBJ2-7; D remains unclear. With 1 base removed from V and 0 bases from J, the gap between germline ends came to 7 bases. The CDR3 length is 13 residues. Germline CDR1 and CDR2: SQVTM and ANQGSEA. The CDR3 region is CSVEVLSSYEQYF. CDR3 nucleotide sequence: TGCAGCGTTGAAGTCCTCAGCTCCTACGAGCAGTACTTC.

V usage is TRBV3-1 (or the pseudogene TRBV3-2) and J usage is TRBJ2-3; 12 bases fit TRBD2. The V segment lost 1 base and the J segment 2 bases; nucleotides outside the gene matches: 7. Germline V gene lookup returns CDR1 LGHDT and CDR2 YNNKEL (reference sequence). This CDR3 spans 18 amino acids. The CDR3 nucleotides read TGTGCCAGCAGCCAAGGACATCTAGCGGGAGGGTTCACAGATACGCAGTATTTT. Its translation is CASSQGHLAGGFTDTQYF.

The rearrangement links TRBV10-3 to TRBJ1-2; 9 bases map to TRBD1. The CDR3 is 14 amino acids. V shed 2 bases and J 7 bases; nucleotides not matched to a gene: 5. The germline V gene encodes CDR1 ENHRY and CDR2 SYGVKD. The CDR3 is CAISEGQGKGGYTF. In DNA, the CDR3 is TGTGCCATCAGTGAGGGACAGGGGAAGGGTGGCTACACCTTC.

The V call is TRBV6-2 or TRBV6-3, the J call TRBJ2-5; the D gene is possibly TRBD2 (6 bases). The length of the CDR3 is 15 residues. Trimming pared 3 bases from V and 2 bases from J, leaving 13 bases between. Germline CDR1 and CDR2: MNHEY and SVGEGT. The DNA of the CDR3 is TGTGCCAGCAGTTATATGGGGGGTAGTCAAGAGACCCAGTACTTC. It yields the protein CASSYMGGSQETQYF.

This chain connects TRBV3-1 (or the pseudogene TRBV3-2) to TRBJ1-6; D might be TRBD1 (5 bases). The V and J ends lost 6 bases and 8 bases respectively, with 14 bases between them. Germline-derived CDR1 and CDR2 are LGHDT and YNNKEL (reference sequence). The length of the CDR3 is 14 residues. CDR3 residues: CASSLTVGDSPLHF. In DNA form, the CDR3 reads TGTGCCAGCAGTCTCACAGTAGGGGATTCACCCCTCCACTTT.

About this clone itself: The sample holds other DNA sequences that translate to the same CDR3. V and J are TRBV3-1 (or the pseudogene TRBV3-2) and TRBJ2-1; no definite D call. Germline values: CDR1 LGHDT, CDR2 YNNKEL (reference sequence). The CDR3 is 12 residues long. The germline V and J ends were trimmed by 3 bases and 9 bases, with 9 bases remaining between them. This chain's CDR3 is CASSQGSSEQFF. CDR3 nucleotides: TGTGCCAGCAGCCAGGGTAGCTCTGAGCAGTTCTTC.

In the case of this clone: This sample includes further DNA sequences coding for the same CDR3. As DNA, the CDR3 is TGTGCCAGCTCACCCCCGCTAGCGGGAGACGAGCAGTACTTC. It yields the protein CASSPPLAGDEQYF. J is TRBJ2-7 and V is TRBV18; 10 nucleotides line up with TRBD2. CDR3 length: 14 amino acids. The germline V gene has CDR1 KGHSH and CDR2 LQKENI. Trimming cost V 3 bases and J 5 bases; bases outside gene matches: 4.

The chain recombines TRBV19 with TRBJ2-2, with 12 bases identical to TRBD2. The V gene end was trimmed by 9 bases and the J gene end by 6 bases; junction bases not matched to a gene: 14. The CDR3 is made up of 17 amino acids. From germline, CDR1 is LNHDA and CDR2 SQIVND (reference sequence). The CDR3 loop is CASSRLAGERRAGELFF. CDR3 nucleotide sequence: TGTGCCAGCTCGAGACTAGCGGGAGAACGTAGGGCCGGGGAGCTGTTTTTT. Combining the CDR3 with reference TRBV19 and TRBJ2-2 gives the whole variable domain DGGITQSPKYLFRKEGQNVTLSCEQNLNHDAMYWYRQDPGQGLRLIYYSQIVNDFQKGDIAEGYSVSREKKESFPLTVTSAQKNPTAFYLCASSRLAGERRAGELFFGEGSRLTVL.

The V call is TRBV27, the J call TRBJ2-7; 12 positions agree with TRBD2. The CDR3 length is 14 residues. Germline V gene data show CDR1 as MNHEY and CDR2 as SMNVEV (reference sequence). The J segment lost 4 bases and the V segment lost 9 bases, leaving 7 bases of the junction unmatched. The CDR3 nucleotides read TGTGCCAGAGAAAAAGGACTAGCGGGATACGAGCAGTACTTC. Protein: CAREKGLAGYEQYF.

The chain joins TRBV7-9 to TRBJ1-1; 7 nucleotides line up with TRBD1. Germline CDR1 is SEHNR and CDR2 is FQNEAQ (reference sequence). Germline trimming cut 1 base from V and 5 bases from J; bases unmatched to any gene: 4. This CDR3 contains 14 residues. In DNA form, the CDR3 reads TGTGCCAGCAGCTTAGGACAGGGTAGGACTGAAGCTTTCTTT. It specifies CASSLGQGRTEAFF.

This clone has just a few counts. V gene TRBV6-4 combines with J gene TRBJ1-2; D remains ambiguous. Germline CDR1 and CDR2: MRHNA and SNTAGT. V lost 2 bases and J lost 10, with 8 bases in between. CDR3 length: 11 amino acids. CDR3 sequence: CASSDGPHYTF. The CDR3 DNA follows: TGTGCCAGCAGTGACGGCCCCCACTACACCTTC.

V gene TRBV10-3 combines with J gene TRBJ2-1; 8 bases map to TRBD2. Germline CDR1 is ENHRY and CDR2 is SYGVKD. This CDR3 is built from 14 residues. V dropped 5 bases and J dropped 6; count of bases not matched to a gene: 6. CDR3 nucleotides: TGTGCCATCAGTCGAGGGGCGGGAGGCAATGAGCAGTTCTTC. The encoded protein is CAISRGAGGNEQFF.

The V and J genes are TRBV18 and TRBJ2-1, with 8 bases that match TRBD2. This CDR3 comprises 16 residues. From germline, CDR1 is KGHSH and CDR2 LQKENI. The V and J ends lost 3 bases and 6 bases, in that order; junction bases with no gene match: 10. The CDR3 protein is CASSPRDQRGFNEQFF. The CDR3 region has the DNA TGTGCCAGCTCACCGAGGGACCAGCGGGGGTTCAATGAGCAGTTCTTC.

The chain joins TRBV28 to TRBJ2-4; TRBD1 aligns across 7 bases. V was pared by 6 bases and J by 0 bases, with 20 bases of the junction left unmatched. Germline-derived CDR1 and CDR2 are MDHEN and SYDVKM. The CDR3 sequence is 20 residues long. Written as DNA, the CDR3 is TGTGCCAGCAGAGCCAGACAGGGTTATGGCACAACCCTAGCCAAAAACATTCAGTACTTC. Translating it yields CASRARQGYGTTLAKNIQYF.